Below are 19 T cell receptor beta chains sequenced from a single sample in a study of cytomegalovirus exposure and HLA in healthy donors. Primers included in the PCR were 60 Vbeta and 13 Jbeta primers. Profiling relied on immunoSEQ multiplex PCR, and the TCRdb table lists in-frame clones only, not all of them. The sample holds roughly 80,000 clones, about 78% seen once. Material for sequencing was PBMCs. These receptors were collected from a male donor in good health and CMV-seronegative.

The rearrangement uses TRBV19 and TRBJ1-5, with 10 bases fitting TRBD1. This CDR3 is built from 15 residues. The trim removed 5 bases at V and 11 bases at J, leaving 12 bases unmatched. Germline V gene data show CDR1 as LNHDA and CDR2 as SQIVND (reference sequence). The DNA of the CDR3 is TGTGCCAGTAGTGCGTCCGGACAGGGGGTCTTGGCCCAGCATTTT. Protein sequence: CASSASGQGVLAQHF.

The V gene is TRBV28, the J gene TRBJ1-6; tentative D call: TRBD1 (5 bases). With 8 bases removed from V and 10 bases from J, the gap between germline ends came to 18 bases. Germline CDR1 reads MDHEN; CDR2 reads SYDVKM. The CDR3 extends over 14 amino acids. Here the CDR3 reads CASVSGGSASPLHF. CDR3 sequence (DNA): TGTGCCAGCGTGTCGGGGGGGTCCGCATCACCCCTCCACTTT.

This chain connects TRBV30 to TRBJ1-4, with 11 bases lining up with TRBD1. The V gene end was trimmed by 0 bases and the J gene end by 7 bases; junction bases not matched to a gene: 1. Germline loops: CDR1 GTSNPN, CDR2 SVGIG (reference sequence). This CDR3 region has 14 residues. The DNA for the CDR3 is TGTGCCTGGAGTGTAGGGACAGGGGGTGAAAAACTGTTTTTT. Amino acids: CAWSVGTGGEKLFF.

The V gene is TRBV6-1, the J gene TRBJ1-1; 11 bases fit TRBD1. CDR1 is MNHNS, CDR2 SASEGT, per germline. The CDR3 runs to 15 residues. V was clipped by 6 bases and J by 5 bases; unmatched bases: 8. This CDR3 is CASSVRTGGGTEAFF. DNA for the CDR3: TGTGCCAGCAGCGTCAGGACAGGGGGCGGAACTGAAGCTTTCTTT.

The chain is built from TRBV11-2 and TRBJ2-7; 9 nucleotides agree with TRBD1. Germline V gives CDR1 SGHAT, CDR2 FQNNGV. There are 14 residues in the CDR3. The ends lost 1 base at V and 7 bases at J; junction bases unmatched: 5. DNA for the CDR3: TGTGCCAGCAGCTTAGGGGACAGGGCTGGAGAGCAGTACTTC. It translates to CASSLGDRAGEQYF.

Only a few counts were recorded for this clone. The chain joins TRBV4-3 to TRBJ1-3; D not certain. The CDR3 runs to 14 residues. The V end lost 0 bases, the J end lost 3 bases, and 6 bases lay between the germline ends. Germline lookup yields CDR1 LGHNA and CDR2 YSLEER. The CDR3 region is CASSQDSNGNTIYF. CDR3 DNA sequence: TGCGCCAGCAGCCAAGATAGTAATGGAAACACCATATATTTT.

The table lists this clone with a few counts. This chain links TRBV4-1 with TRBJ2-5; a weak D match, TRBD2 (5 bases). The germline V and J ends were trimmed by 0 bases and 11 bases, with 13 bases remaining between them. From germline, CDR1 is MGHRA and CDR2 YSYEKL. This CDR3 comprises 13 residues. In DNA, the CDR3 is TGCGCCAGCAGCCAAGATCAGAATTGGGAGCAGTACTTC. Its protein product is CASSQDQNWEQYF.

The chain recombines TRBV30 with TRBJ1-3, with D possibly being TRBD1 (5 bases). The V end was cut by 3 bases, the J end by 0 bases, with 12 bases between. The CDR3 spans 15 residues. CDR1 is GTSNPN and CDR2 is SVGIG in the germline V gene (reference sequence). The CDR3 DNA sequence: TGTGCCTGGAGGGTCGCGGGACTCTCTGGAAACACCATATATTTT. This codes for CAWRVAGLSGNTIYF.

J is TRBJ1-1 and V is TRBV30; TRBD1 might be the D (6 bases). The V and J ends lost 3 bases and 7 bases respectively, with 12 bases between them. The CDR3 totals 12 residues. The germline gives CDR1 GTSNPN, CDR2 SVGIG (reference sequence). CDR3 in DNA: TGTGCCTGGAGCCCTCAGACAGGTGAAGCTTTCTTT. It yields the protein CAWSPQTGEAFF.

A few counts support this clone. This sequence joins TRBV23-1 and TRBJ1-1; D uncertain. TRBV23-1 is labeled an ORF, and its function is uncertain. The length of the CDR3 is 16 residues. V was cut by 1 base and J by 6 bases, with 18 bases left in between. The CDR3 is CASSQYDAYGVAEAFF. The CDR3 region has the DNA TGCGCCAGCAGTCAATATGACGCCTACGGGGTTGCTGAAGCTTTCTTT.

This clone was found a few times. The chain links TRBV21-1 to TRBJ1-3; the table's D call of TRBD1 was not tested on the DNA. TRBV21-1 is recorded as a pseudogene. There are 15 residues in the CDR3. The CDR3 nucleotides read TGTGCCAGCAGCAAACTGGCAAGCTCTGGAAACACCATATATTTT. Translating gives CASSKLASSGNTIYF.

The gene calls are TRBV4-2 and TRBJ1-2; D is unresolved. The CDR3 consists of 17 residues. Germline V gives CDR1 LGHNA, CDR2 YNFKEQ. With 4 bases removed from V and 2 bases from J, the gap between germline ends came to 20 bases. CDR3 sequence: CASSPPGVEGRNYGYTF. The CDR3 region has the DNA TGTGCCAGCAGCCCGCCAGGCGTAGAAGGGAGAAACTATGGCTACACCTTC.

V gene TRBV19 combines with J gene TRBJ1-2; D might be TRBD1 (5 bases). V lost 8 bases, J lost 8 bases, and 30 bases lay in between. The CDR3 covers 17 residues. Germline V gives CDR1 LNHDA, CDR2 SQIVND (reference sequence). The CDR3 coding sequence is TGTGCCAGTTCCCACAAGGGTATGCAGGGTATTTTGGAGGGCTACACCTTC. Protein: CASSHKGMQGILEGYTF.

The chain carries TRBV4-2 and TRBJ2-7, with D perhaps matching TRBD2 (6 bases). Germline V gene sequence: CDR1 LGHNA, CDR2 YNFKEQ. Deletions cut 3 bases from V and 5 bases from J, with 17 bases between. This CDR3 has 15 amino acids. CDR3 in amino acids: CASSQGLREWDEQYF. CDR3 in DNA: TGTGCCAGCAGCCAGGGTCTTCGGGAGTGGGACGAGCAGTACTTC.

The chain combines TRBV5-4 with TRBJ2-3, with 8 bases matching TRBD1. Germline lookup yields CDR1 SGHNT and CDR2 YYREEE (reference sequence). The ends lost 4 bases at V and 0 bases at J; junction bases unmatched: 4. The CDR3 extends over 15 amino acids. CDR3 nucleotides: TGTGCCAGCAGCGTGGACAGGGCTAGCACAGATACGCAGTATTTT. The encoded protein is CASSVDRASTDTQYF.

The rearrangement uses TRBV19 and TRBJ2-1; 9 bases align to TRBD2. CDR3 size: 15 residues. Germline V gives CDR1 LNHDA, CDR2 SQIVND (reference sequence). With 5 bases clipped from V and 10 bases from J, the junction kept 12 bases outside the gene matches. The CDR3 reads CASSAPGLAQGEQFF. CDR3 nucleotides: TGTGCCAGTAGTGCTCCGGGACTAGCCCAGGGGGAGCAGTTCTTC. The full variable domain, rest sourced from reference TRBV19 and TRBJ2-1, is DGGITQSPKYLFRKEGQNVTLSCEQNLNHDAMYWYRQDPGQGLRLIYYSQIVNDFQKGDIAEGYSVSREKKESFPLTVTSAQKNPTAFYLCASSAPGLAQGEQFFGPGTRLTVL.

CDR3 in DNA: TGTGCCAGCAGTTTAGGGACCGGGGGAATCCAAGAGACCCAGTACTTC. It encodes CASSLGTGGIQETQYF. The chain links TRBV28 to TRBJ2-5, with D possibly TRBD2 on 6 matching bases. Germline loops: CDR1 MDHEN, CDR2 SYDVKM. The CDR3 has 16 amino acids. V lost 2 bases and J lost 1, with 14 bases in between.

The chain recombines TRBV30 with TRBJ1-6; D ambiguous. Trimming pared 3 bases from V and 10 bases from J, leaving 19 bases between. Germline CDR1 reads GTSNPN; CDR2 reads SVGIG (reference sequence). The CDR3 extends over 15 amino acids. The CDR3 sequence: CAWRITGRRESPLHF. In DNA form, the CDR3 reads TGTGCCTGGAGGATAACGGGTCGGCGAGAGTCACCCCTCCACTTT.

The chain links TRBV25-1 to TRBJ1-1; 9 bases match TRBD1. Germline trimming cut 8 bases from V and 2 bases from J; bases unmatched to any gene: 3. The CDR3 contains 13 residues. Germline V lookup: CDR1 MGHDK, CDR2 SYGVNS. CDR3 loop: CASQGQGNTEAFF. In nucleotides, the CDR3 is TGTGCCAGCCAGGGACAGGGAAACACTGAAGCTTTCTTT.